The T cell receptor beta chain described here comes from a study of blood T cell repertoires in COVID-19. Looking at the study overall: Donors in the United States, Italy and Spain gave samples during acute or convalescent COVID-19. The analysed material was cDNA or gDNA that came from T cells, B-cell-depleted T cells, or PBMCs.

The V and J ends lost 1 base and 8 bases, in that order; junction bases with no gene match: 6. The CDR3 consists of 17 residues. From germline, CDR1 is KGHDR and CDR2 SFDVKD. Data came from immunoSEQ multiplex PCR; TCRdb stores just in-frame clones and leaves some out. The repertoire consists of around 70,000 clones, with 89% occurring once and the leading ten covering about 10%. The clonotype originates from a man aged 80 or over with acute or convalescent COVID-19. The rearrangement uses TRBV24-1 and TRBJ1-6; 11 bases are a match to TRBD1. Sequencing input: peripheral blood. CDR3 nucleotides: TGTGCCACCAGTGATTTAACGGACAGGGGGCTAGATTCACCCCTCCACTTT. This translates into CATSDLTDRGLDSPLHF.